One sample yielded the 14 T cell receptor beta chains listed below, sequenced in a study of T-cell memory formation after mild COVID-19 (dated by TCRdb to about 2021). Libraries were made using 5' RACE. The sequencing machine was an Illumina NovaSeq 6000. TCRdb handled the public reads itself, with Q25 trimming in fastp and clone calling in MiXCR, and kept productive beta chains. Each CDR3 protein appears once, grouped with its most common genes and DNA. For this sample there are 200,000 to 300,000 distinct CDR3 sequences; 15% to 20% appear just once. Under 25% of the sample lies in the top ten. Input material: PBMCs or a T cell subset sorted from them (not recorded which). The receptors derive from a man between 18 and 35 years old who had mild COVID-19 (a few samples of this study predate the infection). The sample titles of this study are shuffled in the database, so cell type and time point are left out; the donor was told from shared clones.

V usage is TRBV5-4 and J usage is TRBJ2-7; D gene ambiguous. V was shortened by 10 bases and J by 1 base, with 9 bases between the two germline ends. The CDR3 contains 11 residues. Germline values: CDR1 SGHNT, CDR2 YYREEE (reference sequence). The CDR3 DNA reads as TGTGCCTGGGCACGTTCCTACGAGCAGTACGTC. Its translation is CAWARSYEQYV.

This clonotype was found many times. The chain is built from TRBV5-1 and TRBJ1-1, with a tentative D call TRBD1 (6 bases). The CDR3 spans 15 residues. Germline loops: CDR1 SGHRS, CDR2 YFSETQ. Trimming removed 1 base at V and 1 base at J, with 11 bases between. DNA for the CDR3: TGCGCCAGCAGCTTGCGGTCGGGGGCGAACACTGAAGCTTTCTTT. Amino acid sequence: CASSLRSGANTEAFF. The whole variable domain, remainder taken from reference TRBV5-1 and TRBJ1-1, is KAGVTQTPRYLIKTRGQQVTLSCSPISGHRSVSWYQQTPGQGLQFLFEYFSETQRNKGNFPGRFSGRQFSNSRSEMNVSTLELGDSALYLCASSLRSGANTEAFFGQGTRLTVV.

J is TRBJ2-7 and V is TRBV6-1; possibly TRBD1 for D (5 bases). The CDR3 extends over 13 amino acids. Trimming shortened V by 1 base and J by 12 bases, and 16 bases separated the two germline ends. Looked up from germline, CDR1 is MNHNS and CDR2 is SASEGT. The CDR3 loop reads CASSEGAGSTPYF. The CDR3 nucleotides are TGTGCCAGCAGTGAAGGGGCAGGGTCCACGCCGTACTTC.

This CDR3 reads CASSLSGRQPQHF. For the CDR3, the DNA is TGTGCCAGCAGCTTATCGGGCCGGCAGCCCCAGCATTTT. The genes are TRBV7-9 and TRBJ1-5; D is uncertain. The CDR3 is made up of 13 amino acids. Trimming left V 2 bases short and J 7 bases short, with 9 bases between. From germline, CDR1 is SEHNR and CDR2 FQNEAQ (reference sequence).

This chain joins TRBV5-4 and TRBJ2-1; maybe TRBD1 (6 bases). V lost 5 bases to trimming and J lost 5 bases, with 17 bases between them. The CDR3 is 15 residues long. Germline V CDR1 and CDR2: SGHNT, YYREEE (reference sequence). The CDR3 sequence: CASRHTGIRNNEQFF. The CDR3 DNA reads as TGTGCCAGCAGGCATACAGGGATTCGTAACAATGAGCAGTTCTTC.

The CDR3 protein is CAISDSGGAPDTQYF. DNA of the CDR3: TGTGCCATCAGTGATAGCGGGGGGGCCCCAGATACGCAGTATTTT. The chain employs TRBV10-3 and TRBJ2-3, with 11 bases lining up with TRBD2. The ends lost 3 bases at V and 4 bases at J; junction bases unmatched: 3. CDR1 is ENHRY and CDR2 is SYGVKD in the germline V gene. The CDR3 extends over 15 amino acids.

The gene calls are TRBV30 and TRBJ2-5; TRBD2 aligns across 7 bases. The CDR3 runs to 15 residues. The J segment lost 2 bases and the V segment lost 0 bases, leaving 6 bases of the junction unmatched. Looked up from germline, CDR1 is GTSNPN and CDR2 is SVGIG (reference sequence). The CDR3 here is CAWSVRASGQETQYF. For the CDR3, the DNA is TGTGCCTGGAGTGTAAGGGCTAGCGGACAAGAGACCCAGTACTTC.

This chain joins TRBV7-7 and TRBJ2-1, with D perhaps TRBD2 (6 bases). The CDR3 consists of 15 residues. Germline V gene data show CDR1 as SSHAT and CDR2 as FNYEAQ (reference sequence). V lost 4 bases, J lost 6 bases, and 16 bases lay in between. The CDR3 spells CASSSGPTEGNEQFF. The CDR3 DNA sequence: TGTGCCAGCAGCTCCGGGCCCACGGAGGGCAATGAGCAGTTCTTC. The variable domain in full, completed from reference TRBV7-7 and TRBJ2-1, reads GAGVSQSPRYKVTKRGQDVTLRCDPISSHATLYWYQQALGQGPEFLTYFNYEAQPDKSGLPSDRFSAERPEGSISTLTIQRTEQRDSAMYRCASSSGPTEGNEQFFGPGTRLTVL.

This clonotype has a handful of counts. The chain links TRBV6-2 or TRBV6-3 to TRBJ1-1; D is ambiguous. CDR3 size: 13 residues. The V end was cut by 4 bases, the J end by 3 bases, with 9 bases between. Germline CDR1 and CDR2: MNHEY and SVGEGT. In DNA form, the CDR3 reads TGTGCCAGCAGTTCAATCGTGTACACTGAAGCTTTCTTT. It translates to CASSSIVYTEAFF.

This clonotype showed up just a few times. CDR3 in amino acids: CSVVFSQRENTEAFF. The CDR3 DNA is TGCAGCGTTGTCTTTTCCCAGCGAGAGAACACTGAAGCTTTCTTT. This chain uses TRBV29-1 with TRBJ1-1; D gene ambiguous. This CDR3 contains 15 residues. In germline, CDR1 is SQVTM, CDR2 ANQGSEA. The V gene lost 4 bases and the J gene lost 1 base, with 16 bases spanning the gap.

This chain links TRBV12-5 with TRBJ2-3; 8 positions agree with TRBD1. The ends lost 8 bases at V and 0 bases at J; junction bases unmatched: 4. CDR1 and CDR2 from the germline V gene are LGHNT and FRNRAP. This CDR3 spans 14 amino acids. The CDR3 loop is CASSRGQSTDTQYF. CDR3 DNA sequence: TGTGCTAGTTCCAGGGGGCAGAGCACAGATACGCAGTATTTT.

The sample holds many counts of this clonotype. The chain couples TRBV12-3 or TRBV12-4 to TRBJ1-2; possibly TRBD1 for D (5 bases). V was trimmed by 5 bases and J by 6 bases, leaving 13 bases between them. The CDR3 has 13 residues. The CDR3: CASSPGGGHGYTF. DNA for the CDR3: TGTGCCAGCAGTCCTGGGGGTGGGCATGGCTACACCTTC.

The chain employs TRBV4-1 and TRBJ2-1, with D possibly being TRBD1 or TRBD2 (5 bases each). The germline V gene has CDR1 MGHRA and CDR2 YSYEKL. The CDR3 sequence is 18 residues long. Between the trimmed V and J ends, which lost 3 bases and 6 bases, there was a span of 24 bases. CDR3 nucleotides: TGCGCCAGCAGCCACCACCCCGGGGCAGGTATGGCCCTCAATGAGCAGTTCTTC. This gives the protein CASSHHPGAGMALNEQFF.

The sample holds a few counts of this clonotype. DNA of the CDR3: TGTGCCAGCAGCCAAAGCGGGGGGTCCTACGAGCAGTACGTC. Its translation: CASSQSGGSYEQYV. V is TRBV7-2 and J is TRBJ2-7; 9 nucleotides agree with TRBD2. This CDR3 comprises 14 residues. V dropped 5 bases and J dropped 1; count of bases not matched to a gene: 3. The germline V gene has CDR1 SGHTA and CDR2 FQGNSA.